The 27 T cell receptor beta chains reported below all come from one sample, sequenced in a study of radiotherapy plus CTLA-4 blockade in lung cancer (dated by TCRdb to the late 2010s). The library was generated by the immunoSEQ multiplex PCR assay. Not all clones reach the TCRdb copy of this immuneACCESS table, which keeps in-frame sequences only. Checked studies attribute under half of the gap to unresolved V genes and leave the rest unexplained. The sample includes roughly 30,000 clones, with around 79% observed a single time. The ten largest account for around 24% of the sample. Sequencing was performed on peripheral blood, taken from a patient treated with radiotherapy plus ipilimumab. All receptors derive from a human donor with non-small cell lung cancer that progressed on radiotherapy plus ipilimumab.

The chain has TRBV19 and TRBJ1-2, with TRBD1 matching over 8 bases. Germline-derived CDR1 and CDR2 are LNHDA and SQIVND (reference sequence). The V gene end was trimmed by 6 bases and the J gene end by 3 bases; junction bases not matched to a gene: 18. The CDR3 loop spans 18 amino acids. The CDR3 DNA follows: TGTGCCAGTAGAAACCCCCTTGGACAGGGCCAGAGTGACTATGGCTACACCTTC. Residues: CASRNPLGQGQSDYGYTF.

This clone was seen more than once but under ten times. The gene calls are TRBV5-6 and TRBJ2-1; D unclear. The CDR3 runs 12 residues. Germline V lookup: CDR1 SGHDT, CDR2 YYEEEE. V gave up 0 bases and J gave up 15 bases, with 13 bases separating them. The CDR3: CASSLDSGVWFF. The CDR3 DNA sequence: TGTGCCAGCAGCTTGGATTCCGGAGTTTGGTTCTTC.

This clone came up a few times. This chain's CDR3 is CASSYRGTGQPQHF. Here the CDR3 DNA reads TGTGCCAGCAGTTATCGGGGGACAGGGCAGCCCCAGCATTTT. The J gene is TRBJ1-5, the V gene TRBV27; 9 positions match TRBD1. V gave up 4 bases and J gave up 7 bases; unmatched junction bases: 5. The germline V gene encodes CDR1 MNHEY and CDR2 SMNVEV (reference sequence). There are 14 residues in the CDR3.

This chain connects TRBV30 to TRBJ1-5; D call uncertain. With 3 bases removed from V and 6 bases from J, the gap between germline ends came to 15 bases. Germline V lookup: CDR1 GTSNPN, CDR2 SVGIG (reference sequence). The CDR3 has 14 amino acids. In DNA, the CDR3 is TGTGCCTGGAGCAGAGGGCATGATGGTCAGCCCCAGCATTTT. Protein: CAWSRGHDGQPQHF.

CDR3 sequence reads: CASIRQGPNNSPLHF. The CDR3 bases are TGTGCCAGCATAAGGCAGGGACCCAATAATTCACCCCTCCACTTT. V is TRBV6-1 and J is TRBJ1-6; TRBD1 is a possible D gene (5 bases). The CDR3 covers 15 residues. Trimming took off 7 bases at V and 5 bases at J, with 15 bases between the two ends. Germline V gene data show CDR1 as MNHNS and CDR2 as SASEGT.

The V and J genes are TRBV9 and TRBJ2-1; 8 bases align to TRBD2. The CDR3 consists of 14 residues. CDR1 and CDR2 (germline): SGDLS, YYNGEE. V lost 4 bases and J lost 8; bases outside the gene matches: 8. The CDR3 nucleotides are TGTGCCAGCAGCCCCCGGACTAGCCGGGATGAGCAGTTCTTC. Protein: CASSPRTSRDEQFF.

The chain links TRBV28 to TRBJ1-2; D perhaps matches TRBD1 (5 bases). Germline V gene data show CDR1 as MDHEN and CDR2 as SYDVKM. The CDR3 has 18 residues. Trimming cost V 3 bases and J 3 bases, with 23 bases left between them. CDR3 region: CASSLGTGKLPDYYGYTF. The CDR3 coding sequence is TGTGCCAGCAGTTTGGGGACGGGGAAGCTCCCCGACTACTATGGCTACACCTTC.

This clone has only a few counts. The chain is built from TRBV10-3 and TRBJ1-1, with TRBD1 matching 8 bases. V was clipped by 10 bases and J by 5 bases; unmatched bases: 9. CDR3 length: 13 amino acids. The germline V gene has CDR1 ENHRY and CDR2 SYGVKD. In DNA, the CDR3 is TGTGCCACGACCACAGGGGGAAGGACTGAAGCTTTCTTT. Protein: CATTTGGRTEAFF.

The chain uses TRBV7-2 and TRBJ2-1; 7 nucleotides agree with TRBD1. This CDR3 comprises 13 residues. The V segment lost 5 bases and the J segment 8 bases; nucleotides outside the gene matches: 6. Germline CDR1 and CDR2: SGHTA and FQGNSA. CDR3 sequence: CASSPQGWDEQFF. The CDR3 nucleotides are TGTGCCAGCAGCCCACAGGGGTGGGATGAGCAGTTCTTC.

This chain joins TRBV9 and TRBJ2-7; 9 bases are a match to TRBD1. This CDR3 has 13 residues. V dropped 3 bases and J dropped 4; count of bases not matched to a gene: 2. Germline V gives CDR1 SGDLS, CDR2 YYNGEE. The CDR3 DNA sequence: TGTGCCAGCAGCGACGACAGGGGGTACGAGCAGTACTTC. Amino acid sequence: CASSDDRGYEQYF.

This clone is a singleton in its sample. V and J are TRBV15 and TRBJ1-3; D is ambiguous. The CDR3 sequence is 15 residues long. Between the trimmed V and J ends, which lost 0 bases and 3 bases, there was a span of 9 bases. Germline V lookup: CDR1 LNHNV, CDR2 YYDKDF (reference sequence). CDR3 in amino acids: CATSRDLTGGNTIYF. The CDR3 region has the DNA TGTGCCACCAGCAGAGATCTGACCGGTGGAAACACCATATATTTT. The whole variable domain, filled in from reference TRBV15 and TRBJ1-3, reads DAMVIQNPRYQVTQFGKPVTLSCSQTLNHNVMYWYQQKSSQAPKLLFHYYDKDFNNEADTPDNFQSRRPNTSFCFLDIRSPGLGDTAMYLCATSRDLTGGNTIYFGEGSWLTVV.

CDR3 nucleotides: TGTGCCAGCAGCGACGACAGGGGTGATCAGCCCCAGCATTTT. Its protein is CASSDDRGDQPQHF. V and J are TRBV7-9 and TRBJ1-5; 8 positions agree with TRBD1. The V gene end was trimmed by 5 bases and the J gene end by 5 bases; junction bases not matched to a gene: 5. Germline values: CDR1 SEHNR, CDR2 FQNEAQ (reference sequence). The CDR3 loop spans 14 amino acids.

This chain joins TRBV2 and TRBJ2-7; 8 bases align to TRBD1. Germline loops: CDR1 SNHLY, CDR2 FYNNEI. V gave up 1 base and J gave up 2 bases; unmatched junction bases: 4. CDR3 size: 15 residues. As DNA, the CDR3 is TGTGCCAGCAGTGAAGGGACAGGGCGAGCCTACGAGCAGTACTTC. It translates to CASSEGTGRAYEQYF. The entire variable domain, with the rest obtained from reference TRBV2 and TRBJ2-7, is as follows: EPEVTQTPSHQVTQMGQEVILRCVPISNHLYFYWYRQILGQKVEFLVSFYNNEISEKSEIFDDQFSVERPDGSNFTLKIRSTKLEDSAMYFCASSEGTGRAYEQYFGPGTRLTVT.

The gene calls are TRBV28 and TRBJ1-4; a weak D match, TRBD1 (5 bases). V shed 3 bases and J shed 8 bases, with 13 bases lying between them. CDR3 length: 14 residues. Germline loops: CDR1 MDHEN, CDR2 SYDVKM. CDR3 nucleotide sequence: TGTGCCAGCAGTTTTCGGTTGAGGGACGAAAAACTGTTTTTT. Encoded protein: CASSFRLRDEKLFF.

This clone appeared once. The CDR3 region has the DNA TGTGCCAGTAGTATTGGGCCGAACACTGAAGCTTTCTTT. It is translated as CASSIGPNTEAFF. The chain uses TRBV19 and TRBJ1-1, with D hard to call. The V end lost 3 bases, the J end lost 1 base, and 6 bases lay between the germline ends. This CDR3 has 13 residues. The germline V gene encodes CDR1 LNHDA and CDR2 SQIVND (reference sequence).

The chain recombines TRBV5-4 with TRBJ2-1; a possible D gene is TRBD1 (6 bases). From germline, CDR1 is SGHNT and CDR2 YYREEE (reference sequence). CDR3 size: 13 residues. Trimming cost V 0 bases and J 8 bases, with 9 bases left between them. The CDR3 is CASSLVTGDEQFF. In nucleotides, the CDR3 is TGTGCCAGCAGCTTGGTGACAGGCGATGAGCAGTTCTTC.

This chain links TRBV7-3 with TRBJ2-7; 7 bases match TRBD2. CDR3 length: 14 amino acids. J was trimmed by 2 bases and V by 1 base; bases with no gene match: 2. The germline V gene has CDR1 SGHTA and CDR2 FQGTGA. CDR3 nucleotides: TGTGCCAGCAGCTTAATGGGAGGGCCCTACGAGCAGTACTTC. Protein sequence: CASSLMGGPYEQYF.

V gene TRBV27 combines with J gene TRBJ2-1; TRBD2 matches at 9 bases. Per the germline V gene, CDR1 is MNHEY and CDR2 is SMNVEV (reference sequence). CDR3 size: 15 residues. Trimming cost V 4 bases and J 3 bases; bases outside gene matches: 4. The CDR3 sequence is CASSSAGGRYNEQFF. The CDR3 DNA is TGTGCCAGCAGTTCCGCGGGGGGGCGCTACAATGAGCAGTTCTTC.

The sample holds one count of this clone. The genes are TRBV6-6 and TRBJ2-7; 7 bases agree with TRBD1. Per the germline V gene, CDR1 is MNHNY and CDR2 is SVGAGI (reference sequence). After removal of 2 bases from V and 5 bases from J, the junction contained 0 bases not matched to a gene. CDR3 length: 12 amino acids. CDR3 DNA sequence: TGTGCCAGCAGTTACCAGGGGGACGAGCAGTACTTC. Its protein product is CASSYQGDEQYF.

The rearrangement uses TRBV5-1 and TRBJ1-3, with D unclear. CDR3 size: 15 residues. Germline V CDR1 and CDR2: SGHRS, YFSETQ. The germline V and J ends were trimmed by 0 bases and 0 bases, with 7 bases remaining between them. The CDR3 is CASSLGQYSGNTIYF. The CDR3 DNA reads as TGCGCCAGCAGCTTGGGGCAGTACTCTGGAAACACCATATATTTT.

The gene calls are TRBV4-3 and TRBJ2-3, with 15 bases aligning to TRBD2. The CDR3 is 17 amino acids. From germline, CDR1 is LGHNA and CDR2 YSLEER. Unmatched junction bases numbered 6, after V lost 4 bases and J lost 4 bases. CDR3 in DNA: TGCGCCAGCAGCCGGGGACTAGCGGGGGGTAGACCAGATACGCAGTATTTT. It codes for CASSRGLAGGRPDTQYF.

The chain recombines TRBV28 with TRBJ2-7, with 7 bases that match TRBD2. J lost 4 bases, V lost 2 bases, and 8 bases had no gene match. Germline CDR1 is MDHEN and CDR2 is SYDVKM. CDR3 length equals 15 residues. The DNA of the CDR3 is TGTGCCAGCAGTTTAGCTACTAGCGTAGGGTACGAGCAGTACTTC. This codes for CASSLATSVGYEQYF.

In DNA form, the CDR3 reads TGCGCCAGCAGCCAAGATCGGGGGGCTCGGGAGACCCAGTACTTC. Its translation is CASSQDRGARETQYF. The chain links TRBV4-1 to TRBJ2-5; the D gene is possibly TRBD2 (7 bases). V lost 0 bases to trimming and J lost 5 bases, with 13 bases between them. Germline CDR1 is MGHRA and CDR2 is YSYEKL. CDR3 length: 15 residues.

This chain connects TRBV7-8 to TRBJ1-1; a possible D gene is TRBD1 (5 bases). CDR1 is SGHVS and CDR2 is FQNEAQ in the germline V gene. This CDR3 region has 16 residues. V shed 1 base and J shed 1 base, with 13 bases lying between them. CDR3 sequence (DNA): TGTGCCAGCAGCTTAGATGTGGCCGGGGGGAACACTGAAGCTTTCTTT. Protein product: CASSLDVAGGNTEAFF.

The V gene is TRBV7-2, the J gene TRBJ2-5; D uncertain. CDR1 and CDR2 (germline): SGHTA, FQGNSA. CDR3 length equals 12 residues. Trimming shortened V by 5 bases and J by 7 bases, and 11 bases separated the two germline ends. For the CDR3, the DNA is TGTGCCAGCAGCCCGGTTGAAGGGACCCAGTACTTC. Translation gives CASSPVEGTQYF.

The J gene is TRBJ2-2, the V gene TRBV28; D is undetermined. This CDR3 contains 16 residues. V lost 4 bases and J 0 bases, leaving 12 bases between the germline ends. Germline CDR1 and CDR2: MDHEN and SYDVKM. The CDR3 DNA is TGTGCCAGCAGTTCCCCCGGCGGAGCGAACACCGGGGAGCTGTTTTTT. This sequence encodes CASSSPGGANTGELFF.

This clone has only one observation. This rearrangement joins TRBV7-2 to TRBJ1-1, with a possible D match to TRBD1 (6 bases). The CDR3 length is 17 residues. Deletions cut 4 bases from V and 5 bases from J, with 23 bases between. Germline lookup yields CDR1 SGHTA and CDR2 FQGNSA. The CDR3 sequence is CASSSLAGVIGGTEAFF. The CDR3 region has the DNA TGTGCCAGCAGCTCCCTCGCAGGGGTGATTGGGGGGACTGAAGCTTTCTTT. Looking up the rest from reference TRBV7-2 and TRBJ1-1 gives the full variable domain: GAGVSQSPSNKVTEKGKDVELRCDPISGHTALYWYRQSLGQGLEFLIYFQGNSAPDKSGLPSDRFSAERTGGSVSTLTIQRTQQEDSAVYLCASSSLAGVIGGTEAFFGQGTRLTVV.